The next 12 T cell receptor beta chains were all read from a single sample in a study of control samples from healthy donors and cancer patients. The protocol was immunoSEQ multiplex PCR, while the TCRdb copy is restricted to in-frame clones and leaves out a portion. The data show about 170,000 clones, roughly 95% seen once. The source material was blood. The receptors were sampled from a woman aged 60-70 years in good health.

The genes are TRBV6-6 and TRBJ1-5; weak D call: TRBD1 (6 bases). The V and J ends lost 7 bases and 5 bases respectively, with 21 bases between them. Germline values: CDR1 MNHNY, CDR2 SVGAGI (reference sequence). The CDR3 extends over 16 amino acids. This chain's CDR3 is CASTLPTGRGDQPQHF. CDR3 sequence (DNA): TGTGCCAGCACCCTTCCAACGGGAAGGGGGGATCAGCCCCAGCATTTT.

This clone has only one observation. The V call is TRBV5-1, the J call TRBJ1-3, with a weak D call TRBD1 (5 bases). CDR1 SGHRS and CDR2 YFSETQ come from the germline V gene. The ends were cut back, 1 base at V and 0 bases at J, with 11 bases in the middle. The CDR3 sequence is 16 residues long. The CDR3 DNA reads TGCGCCAGCAGCTTGACGGGGGTAAACTCTGGAAACACCATATATTTT. Translated, it gives CASSLTGVNSGNTIYF.

The chain couples TRBV3-1 (or the pseudogene TRBV3-2) to TRBJ1-2; 9 bases map to TRBD1. Trimming removed 4 bases from V and 3 bases from J; junction bases left unmatched: 6. This CDR3 region has 15 residues. Germline V gene data show CDR1 as LGHDT and CDR2 as YNNKEL (reference sequence). Here the CDR3 DNA reads TGTGCCAGCAGCCCGTCTGGGACAGGGTACTATGGCTACACCTTC. Protein: CASSPSGTGYYGYTF.

This clone was picked up one time. This rearrangement joins TRBV7-2 to TRBJ2-1; D unclear. The V end lost 5 bases, the J end lost 1 base, and 9 bases lay between the germline ends. The germline CDR1 and CDR2 sequences are SGHTA and FQGNSA. The CDR3 totals 14 residues. In DNA, the CDR3 is TGTGCCAGCAGCACATCTAAGTCCTACAATGAGCAGTTCTTC. Its protein is CASSTSKSYNEQFF. Full variable domain (outside the CDR3, taken from reference TRBV7-2 and TRBJ2-1): GAGVSQSPSNKVTEKGKDVELRCDPISGHTALYWYRQSLGQGLEFLIYFQGNSAPDKSGLPSDRFSAERTGGSVSTLTIQRTQQEDSAVYLCASSTSKSYNEQFFGPGTRLTVL.

V usage is TRBV5-4 and J usage is TRBJ1-6; D is unresolved. This CDR3 contains 13 residues. Looked up from germline, CDR1 is SGHNT and CDR2 is YYREEE (reference sequence). With 3 bases removed from V and 11 bases from J, the gap between germline ends came to 12 bases. The CDR3 nucleotides are TGTGCCAGCAGCTCCACGGTGGAAGCACCCCTCCACTTT. Protein product: CASSSTVEAPLHF.

This clone appeared once. The chain carries TRBV6-1 and TRBJ1-5; D may be TRBD1 (5 bases). There are 14 residues in the CDR3. Deletions cut 1 base from V and 4 bases from J, with 8 bases between. Germline CDR1 is MNHNS and CDR2 is SASEGT. In DNA form, the CDR3 reads TGTGCCAGCAGTGAAGGACAGACTAATCAGCCCCAGCATTTT. It yields the protein CASSEGQTNQPQHF.

The chain carries TRBV5-1 and TRBJ1-5; TRBD1 matches at 7 bases. Germline V gene sequence: CDR1 SGHRS, CDR2 YFSETQ. This CDR3 contains 16 residues. Trimming removed 1 base from V and 0 bases from J; junction bases left unmatched: 4. The CDR3 DNA sequence: TGCGCCAGCAGCTTGACAGGGGAGGGTAGCAATCAGCCCCAGCATTTT. As protein: CASSLTGEGSNQPQHF.

The chain recombines TRBV9 with TRBJ1-2; no clear D. Trimming took 0 bases from V and 1 from J, leaving 4 bases between them. This CDR3 comprises 13 residues. CDR1 and CDR2 (germline): SGDLS, YYNGEE. This CDR3 is CASSVDVNYGYTF. Written as DNA, the CDR3 is TGTGCCAGCAGCGTAGATGTTAACTATGGCTACACCTTC.

The rearrangement links TRBV18 to TRBJ2-1; 8 bases map to TRBD1. V dropped 3 bases and J dropped 0; count of bases not matched to a gene: 10. From germline, CDR1 is KGHSH and CDR2 LQKENI. The CDR3 totals 18 residues. The CDR3 sequence: CASSPNPQGVGSYNEQFF. CDR3 DNA sequence: TGTGCCAGCTCACCGAATCCACAGGGGGTCGGCTCCTACAATGAGCAGTTCTTC.

This clone was counted only a few times. J is TRBJ1-6 and V is TRBV30; D may be TRBD1 (6 bases). Per the germline V gene, CDR1 is GTSNPN and CDR2 is SVGIG (reference sequence). The CDR3 has 13 amino acids. Trimming pared 5 bases from V and 7 bases from J, leaving 12 bases between. CDR3 residues: CAWGGHLNSPLHF. The CDR3 nucleotides are TGTGCCTGGGGGGGGCACCTAAATTCACCCCTCCACTTT. Full variable domain (remainder filled in from reference TRBV30 and TRBJ1-6): SQTIHQWPATLVQPVGSPLSLECTVEGTSNPNLYWYRQAAGRGLQLLFYSVGIGQISSEVPQNLSASRPQDRQFILSSKKLLLSDSGFYLCAWGGHLNSPLHFGNGTRLTVT.

This clone was picked up one time. The CDR3 is CASSTSGGNGQPQHF. In DNA form, the CDR3 reads TGTGCCAGCAGCACCTCAGGGGGCAACGGTCAGCCCCAGCATTTT. This chain links TRBV7-2 with TRBJ1-5; 8 bases fit TRBD1. This CDR3 has 15 amino acids. The germline V gene encodes CDR1 SGHTA and CDR2 FQGNSA. The junction had 9 bases not matched to a gene; V was cut back by 5 bases and J by 6 bases.

The V gene is TRBV3-1 (or the pseudogene TRBV3-2), the J gene TRBJ2-1, with unresolved D. From germline, CDR1 is LGHDT and CDR2 YNNKEL (reference sequence). There are 11 residues in the CDR3. Trimming pared 5 bases from V and 3 bases from J, leaving 2 bases between. In DNA form, the CDR3 reads TGTGCCAGCAGCTACTACAATGAGCAGTTCTTC. Its protein is CASSYYNEQFF.